This TCR beta chain was sequenced for a study of T cell responses to AZD1222 COVID-19 vaccine. Pooled in the analysis were second doses at about 4 or about 12 weeks. Germline CDR1 is SGHVS and CDR2 is FQNEAQ. This CDR3 comprises 15 residues. Sequencing used immunoSEQ multiplex PCR; TCRdb keeps in-frame clones, though not all of them. This table holds approximately 26,000 clones, approximately 88% found once. Comment on this clone: Compared with germline, one end of the junction differs, possibly owing to a read error.

The sequence was collected from an adult who received the AZD1222 COVID-19 vaccine. This specimen consisted of peripheral blood, obtained 28 days after the second AZD1222 dose. The chain is built from TRBV7-8 and TRBJ1-1; maybe TRBD1 (5 bases). For the CDR3, the DNA is TGTGCCAGCAGCGTAGCCGGGGCCCGGACCACTGAAGCTTTCTTT. This encodes CASSVAGARTTEAFF.